These 15 T cell receptor beta chains share one sample of origin, sequenced in a study of blood T cell repertoires in COVID-19. TCRdb keeps only in-frame clones here, not all; method: immunoSEQ multiplex PCR. This table has over 200,000 clones, around four fifths appearing once. The specimen was peripheral blood. Source of these receptors: a woman at least 80 years old with active or convalescent COVID-19.

CDR3 nucleotides: TGTGCCAGTAGTAGCCGAATCGACAGGGATGGCTATGGCTACACCTTC. The encoded protein is CASSSRIDRDGYGYTF. V gene TRBV19 combines with J gene TRBJ1-2, with 7 bases matching TRBD1. This CDR3 region has 16 residues. Germline V gene lookup returns CDR1 LNHDA and CDR2 SQIVND (reference sequence). Losses at the gene ends were 4 bases for V and 4 bases for J; bases not matched to a gene: 12.

The V and J genes are TRBV27 and TRBJ2-3; D is unclear. From germline, CDR1 is MNHEY and CDR2 SMNVEV (reference sequence). This CDR3 is 13 amino acids long. Between the trimmed V and J ends, which lost 2 bases and 6 bases, there was a span of 9 bases. The CDR3 nucleotides are TGTGCCAGCAGTTTACCGACACCGGATACGCAGTATTTT. Amino acid sequence: CASSLPTPDTQYF.

V usage is TRBV3-1 (or the pseudogene TRBV3-2) and J usage is TRBJ1-6; 9 positions match TRBD1. The junction had 5 bases not matched to a gene; V was cut back by 3 bases and J by 14 bases. CDR1 is LGHDT, CDR2 YNNKEL, per germline (reference sequence). The CDR3 runs 13 residues. CDR3 DNA sequence: TGTGCCAGCAGCCAGGGGGGGACAGGGACCCTCCACTTT. This encodes CASSQGGTGTLHF.

The chain has TRBV6-1 and TRBJ1-5; D not certain. V dropped 0 bases and J dropped 7 bases, with 7 bases sitting between them. This CDR3 has 13 residues. Germline V gene sequence: CDR1 MNHNS, CDR2 SASEGT. CDR3 sequence: CASSEAYNQPQHF. CDR3 bases: TGTGCCAGCAGTGAAGCGTACAACCAGCCCCAGCATTTT.

Turning to this clone: Other DNA sequences in the same sample also yield this CDR3. The chain carries TRBV12-5 and TRBJ2-1; D is perhaps TRBD1 (5 bases). CDR1 and CDR2 from the germline V gene are LGHNT and FRNRAP. The CDR3 extends over 12 amino acids. V was pared by 4 bases and J by 4 bases, with 5 bases between. This CDR3 reads CASGSGYNEQFF. CDR3 DNA: TGTGCTAGTGGTTCAGGGTACAATGAGCAGTTCTTC.

This clone is a singleton in its sample. The chain is built from TRBV7-6 and TRBJ2-5; possibly TRBD1 for D (5 bases). The CDR3 runs to 17 residues. CDR1 is SGHVS, CDR2 FNYEAQ, per germline. Trimming took off 3 bases at V and 2 bases at J, with 19 bases between the two ends. The CDR3 DNA follows: TGTGCCAGCAGCTTTTCAGGGCTGGTACCGCAGCAAGAGACCCAGTACTTC. Translation gives CASSFSGLVPQQETQYF.

The CDR3 reads CASNLQGGGYTF. The CDR3 nucleotides are TGTGCCAGCAACTTACAGGGGGGAGGCTACACCTTC. This chain joins TRBV2 and TRBJ1-2; 8 nucleotides agree with TRBD1. The CDR3 consists of 12 residues. Germline V CDR1 and CDR2: SNHLY, FYNNEI. Germline trimming cut 7 bases from V and 8 bases from J; bases unmatched to any gene: 6.

V gene TRBV7-8 combines with J gene TRBJ2-1, with 10 bases lining up with TRBD2. V was clipped by 4 bases and J by 7 bases; unmatched bases: 16. The germline V gene has CDR1 SGHVS and CDR2 FQNEAQ. The CDR3 has 18 residues. Here the CDR3 DNA reads TGTGCCAGCAGCTCCCCCATTCCAAGCGGGAGGGTTGGAAATGAGCAGTTCTTC. It translates to CASSSPIPSGRVGNEQFF.

The gene calls are TRBV19 and TRBJ1-5, with 8 bases fitting TRBD1. Germline V gene data show CDR1 as LNHDA and CDR2 as SQIVND (reference sequence). The CDR3 has 19 amino acids. V was clipped by 6 bases and J by 0 bases; unmatched bases: 16. CDR3 nucleotide sequence: TGTGCCAGTAGCACCACCCATGGACAGGGAGAGGTTAGCAATCAGCCCCAGCATTTT. Its translation is CASSTTHGQGEVSNQPQHF.

V usage is TRBV28 and J usage is TRBJ1-1; 8 bases are a match to TRBD1. V shed 2 bases, J shed 5 bases, and the junction held 7 bases outside the gene matches. This CDR3 is built from 15 residues. Looked up from germline, CDR1 is MDHEN and CDR2 is SYDVKM. CDR3 region: CASSLTVQGGTEAFF. For the CDR3, the DNA is TGTGCCAGCAGTTTAACCGTACAGGGGGGAACTGAAGCTTTCTTT.

The chain joins TRBV18 to TRBJ1-3; 7 bases are a match to TRBD1. Germline trimming cut 3 bases from V and 0 bases from J; bases unmatched to any gene: 11. Germline CDR1 is KGHSH and CDR2 is LQKENI. There are 18 residues in the CDR3. The CDR3 protein is CASSPTSGQWFSGNTIYF. The CDR3 DNA sequence: TGTGCCAGCTCACCGACCTCGGGACAGTGGTTCTCTGGAAACACCATATATTTT.

The V and J genes are TRBV28 and TRBJ1-4; possibly TRBD1 for D (5 bases). The CDR3 runs to 13 residues. Per germline, CDR1 MDHEN and CDR2 SYDVKM. Trimming cost V 6 bases and J 6 bases, with 11 bases left between them. Here the CDR3 DNA reads TGTGCCAGCAGCCTCAGGGTTGATGAAAAACTGTTTTTT. It yields the protein CASSLRVDEKLFF.

This clone was observed once. The chain recombines TRBV28 with TRBJ2-3; D unresolved. V was clipped by 0 bases and J by 0 bases, with 4 bases between them. The CDR3 length is 14 residues. Germline V gene lookup returns CDR1 MDHEN and CDR2 SYDVKM. This chain's CDR3 is CASSLWRSTDTQYF. In nucleotides, the CDR3 is TGTGCCAGCAGTTTATGGAGGAGCACAGATACGCAGTATTTT.

This clone appeared once. The V gene is TRBV10-3, the J gene TRBJ2-7; 9 nucleotides align to TRBD2. V lost 4 bases, J lost 6 bases, and 7 bases stayed unmatched. From germline, CDR1 is ENHRY and CDR2 SYGVKD. There are 14 residues in the CDR3. The chain's CDR3 is CAISVAGAPSEQYF. The CDR3 DNA is TGTGCCATCAGTGTAGCGGGAGCCCCGAGCGAGCAGTACTTC.

The chain is built from TRBV18 and TRBJ1-2; 7 positions agree with TRBD1. There are 15 residues in the CDR3. Germline V CDR1 and CDR2: KGHSH, LQKENI. Losses at the gene ends were 3 bases for V and 3 bases for J; bases not matched to a gene: 7. CDR3 in amino acids: CASSPRQGGDYGYTF. The CDR3 DNA follows: TGTGCCAGCTCACCCCGACAGGGAGGTGACTATGGCTACACCTTC.